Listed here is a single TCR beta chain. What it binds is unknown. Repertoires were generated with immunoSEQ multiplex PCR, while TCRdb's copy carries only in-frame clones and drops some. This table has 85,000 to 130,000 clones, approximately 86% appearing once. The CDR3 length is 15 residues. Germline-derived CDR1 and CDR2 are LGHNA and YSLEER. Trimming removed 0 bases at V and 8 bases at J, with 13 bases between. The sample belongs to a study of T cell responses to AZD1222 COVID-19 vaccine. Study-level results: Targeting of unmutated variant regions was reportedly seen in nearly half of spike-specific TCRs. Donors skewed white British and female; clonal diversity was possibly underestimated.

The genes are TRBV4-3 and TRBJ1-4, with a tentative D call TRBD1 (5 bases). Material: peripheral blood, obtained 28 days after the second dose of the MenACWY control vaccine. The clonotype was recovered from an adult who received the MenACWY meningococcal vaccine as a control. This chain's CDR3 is CASSQDTTWGEKLFF. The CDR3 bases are TGCGCCAGCAGCCAAGATACCACGTGGGGGGAAAAACTGTTTTTT.